This entry describes one T cell receptor (beta chain). Data came from immunoSEQ multiplex PCR; TCRdb stores just in-frame clones and leaves some out. The repertoire holds 100,000 or so clones, with about 90% as singletons. This CDR3 is built from 16 residues. Germline CDR1 and CDR2: SGHAT and FQNNGV. The ends lost 5 bases at V and 1 base at J; junction bases unmatched: 6. The data originate from a study of blood T cell repertoires in COVID-19. Study background: Some COVID-19 samples were acute and others convalescent; all came from the United States, Italy and Spain.

The J gene is TRBJ2-2, the V gene TRBV11-2, with 8 bases aligning to TRBD1. The sample was peripheral blood. This receptor was taken from a human donor in a cohort sampled during active COVID-19. The CDR3 region has the DNA TGTGCCAGCAGCCCTCGACAGGGGCGGAACACCGGGGAGCTGTTTTTT. Its protein is CASSPRQGRNTGELFF.